A selection of T cell receptor beta chains follows, all from one sample in a study of T cells in localized non-small cell lung cancer. Repertoires were generated with immunoSEQ multiplex PCR, while TCRdb's copy carries only in-frame clones and drops some. The sample has under 30,000 clones, approximately 90% seen once. Here the sequenced sample was peripheral blood, taken before any cancer treatment. Receptor source: a woman aged 40-70 years with stage I lung adenocarcinoma. CDR3s include the opening cysteine and the closing phenylalanine or tryptophan. Each record gives: V gene, clone size, D gene, J gene, CDR3 length, CDR3 DNA, CDR3 protein. A D gene is named only where the DNA matches it firmly. The size field is filled for only some rows; it gives once, few, many or a size class.

v_gene: TRBV28; abundance: -; d_gene: TRBD1; j_gene: TRBJ1-4; len: 17; CDR3nt: TGTGCCAGCAGTTTCCCAGCCGTGGGACAGGGTAGTGAAAAACTGTTTTTT; CDR3aa: CASSFPAVGQGSEKLFF
v_gene: TRBV20-1; abundance: -; d_gene: -; j_gene: TRBJ2-3; len: 11; CDR3nt: TGCAGTCAATCTAGCACAGATACGCAGTATTTT; CDR3aa: CSQSSTDTQYF
v_gene: TRBV27; abundance: -; d_gene: -; j_gene: TRBJ1-2; len: 15; CDR3nt: TGTGCCAGCAGTCCCCCTCGGACAGTCCGCCATGGCTACACCTTC; CDR3aa: CASSPPRTVRHGYTF
v_gene: TRBV29-1; abundance: -; d_gene: -; j_gene: TRBJ2-2; len: 15; CDR3nt: TGCAGCGCGAAGCGGATGGACAGCCGGCCCGGGGAGCTGTTTTTT; CDR3aa: CSAKRMDSRPGELFF
v_gene: TRBV6-1; abundance: -; d_gene: -; j_gene: TRBJ2-7; len: 12; CDR3nt: TGTGCCAGCGGGCAGGCGACCTACGAGCAGTACTTC; CDR3aa: CASGQATYEQYF
v_gene: TRBV11-2; abundance: -; d_gene: -; j_gene: TRBJ2-2; len: 12; CDR3nt: TGTGCCAGCAGCCCTTACACCGGGGAGCTGTTTTTT; CDR3aa: CASSPYTGELFF
v_gene: TRBV29-1; abundance: -; d_gene: -; j_gene: TRBJ2-1; len: 13; CDR3nt: TGCAGCTTCTTGGGGCCACCCCGGTTTGAGCAGTTCTTC; CDR3aa: CSFLGPPRFEQFF
v_gene: TRBV7-2; abundance: -; d_gene: TRBD2; j_gene: TRBJ2-3; len: 16; CDR3nt: TGTGCCAGCAGCTCGCCTAGCGGGACCCGCACAGATACGCAGTATTTT; CDR3aa: CASSSPSGTRTDTQYF
v_gene: TRBV7-9; abundance: -; d_gene: -; j_gene: TRBJ2-5; len: 14; CDR3nt: TGTGCCAGCGCGAGTACAGGAGCGCCGGGGACCCAGTACTTC; CDR3aa: CASASTGAPGTQYF
v_gene: TRBV6-5; abundance: -; d_gene: -; j_gene: TRBJ1-1; len: 13; CDR3nt: TGTGCCAGCAGTTATTGGAGTGACACTGAAGCTTTCTTT; CDR3aa: CASSYWSDTEAFF
v_gene: TRBV14; abundance: -; d_gene: -; j_gene: TRBJ2-5; len: 13; CDR3nt: TGTGCCAGCAGCCAATTAGACCAAGAGACCCAGTACTTC; CDR3aa: CASSQLDQETQYF
v_gene: TRBV9; abundance: -; d_gene: -; j_gene: TRBJ2-7; len: 15; CDR3nt: TGTGCCAGCAGCCCCCAGGAGCGGGCGTCCTACGAGCAGTACTTC; CDR3aa: CASSPQERASYEQYF
v_gene: TRBV5-1; abundance: -; d_gene: -; j_gene: TRBJ2-1; len: 13; CDR3nt: TGCGCCAGCAGCTTGCAGACAGACAATGAGCAGTTCTTC; CDR3aa: CASSLQTDNEQFF
v_gene: TRBV6-6; abundance: -; d_gene: TRBD1; j_gene: TRBJ2-7; len: 13; CDR3nt: TGTGCCAGCAGCGACAGGGGGGGGAGCGAGCAGTACTTC; CDR3aa: CASSDRGGSEQYF
v_gene: TRBV28; abundance: -; d_gene: TRBD1; j_gene: TRBJ1-2; len: 14; CDR3nt: TGTGCCAGCAGTTTGGTACAGGGGGCGCACGGCTACACCTTC; CDR3aa: CASSLVQGAHGYTF
v_gene: TRBV28; abundance: -; d_gene: TRBD2; j_gene: TRBJ2-5; len: 15; CDR3nt: TGTGCCAGCAGCCCGGGACTAGCGTACCAAGAGACCCAGTACTTC; CDR3aa: CASSPGLAYQETQYF
v_gene: TRBV7-2; abundance: -; d_gene: -; j_gene: TRBJ2-7; len: 13; CDR3nt: TGTGCCAGCAGCACTGACAGTACCTACGAGCAGTACTTC; CDR3aa: CASSTDSTYEQYF
v_gene: TRBV7-2; abundance: -; d_gene: -; j_gene: TRBJ1-5; len: 14; CDR3nt: TGTGCCAGCAGCTCAGGTATTAGCAATCAGCCCCAGCATTTT; CDR3aa: CASSSGISNQPQHF
v_gene: TRBV7-2; abundance: -; d_gene: -; j_gene: TRBJ2-3; len: 16; CDR3nt: TGTGCCAGCAGCTTTTCCAGACTAGTAATCACAGATACGCAGTATTTT; CDR3aa: CASSFSRLVITDTQYF
v_gene: TRBV6-5; abundance: -; d_gene: -; j_gene: TRBJ2-4; len: 15; CDR3nt: TGTGCCAGCAGTTACCGGGGGAGGCAGGGGAACATTCAGTACTTC; CDR3aa: CASSYRGRQGNIQYF
v_gene: TRBV6-8; abundance: -; d_gene: -; j_gene: TRBJ2-3; len: 11; CDR3nt: TGTGCCAGCAGGGGTTGGGATACGCAGTATTTT; CDR3aa: CASRGWDTQYF
v_gene: TRBV18; abundance: -; d_gene: -; j_gene: TRBJ2-3; len: 12; CDR3nt: TGTGCCAGCTCACCCTACACAGATACGCAGTATTTT; CDR3aa: CASSPYTDTQYF
v_gene: TRBV5-6; abundance: -; d_gene: TRBD2; j_gene: TRBJ2-5; len: 14; CDR3nt: TGTGCCAGCAGCCCGGTAGCGGGAGGAGAGACCCAGTACTTC; CDR3aa: CASSPVAGGETQYF
v_gene: TRBV5-4; abundance: -; d_gene: -; j_gene: TRBJ2-5; len: 13; CDR3nt: TGTGCCAGCAGCTTGCCGACAAAAGAGACCCAGTACTTC; CDR3aa: CASSLPTKETQYF
v_gene: TRBV18; abundance: few; d_gene: TRBD1; j_gene: TRBJ2-2; len: 15; CDR3nt: TGTGCCAGCCGGGGACAGGGTGCTTCAACCGGGGAGCTGTTTTTT; CDR3aa: CASRGQGASTGELFF
v_gene: TRBV16; abundance: -; d_gene: -; j_gene: TRBJ2-5; len: 15; CDR3nt: TGTGCCAGCAGCCAATCGAGGGCAGGGGAAGAGACCCAGTACTTC; CDR3aa: CASSQSRAGEETQYF
v_gene: TRBV6-5; abundance: -; d_gene: -; j_gene: TRBJ2-5; len: 12; CDR3nt: TGTGCCAGCAGTGCTACCCAAGAGACCCAGTACTTC; CDR3aa: CASSATQETQYF
v_gene: TRBV28; abundance: -; d_gene: TRBD2; j_gene: TRBJ2-7; len: 15; CDR3nt: TGTGCCAGCCCTCCGACTAGCCTCAGTCTCGACGAGCAGTACTTC; CDR3aa: CASPPTSLSLDEQYF
v_gene: TRBV19; abundance: -; d_gene: TRBD1; j_gene: TRBJ1-2; len: 14; CDR3nt: TGTGCCAGTAGTTCCCGACAGGGTGATCAAGGCTACACCTTC; CDR3aa: CASSSRQGDQGYTF
v_gene: TRBV28; abundance: once; d_gene: -; j_gene: TRBJ2-6; len: 15; CDR3nt: TGTGCCAGCAGTTTAATAGGACCTGGGGCCAACGTCCTGACTTTC; CDR3aa: CASSLIGPGANVLTF
v_gene: TRBV28; abundance: -; d_gene: -; j_gene: TRBJ1-3; len: 12; CDR3nt: TGTGCCAGCAGTACAGTCGGGAACACCATATATTTT; CDR3aa: CASSTVGNTIYF
v_gene: TRBV18; abundance: -; d_gene: -; j_gene: TRBJ2-6; len: 17; CDR3nt: TGTGCCAGCTCACCACCAGGCAGGTACTCTGGGGCCAACGTCCTGACTTTC; CDR3aa: CASSPPGRYSGANVLTF
v_gene: TRBV15; abundance: -; d_gene: -; j_gene: TRBJ1-1; len: 14; CDR3nt: TGTGCCACCAGCAGAGATCAGGGTAACACTGAAGCTTTCTTT; CDR3aa: CATSRDQGNTEAFF
v_gene: TRBV5-1; abundance: -; d_gene: -; j_gene: TRBJ2-7; len: 14; CDR3nt: TGCGCCAGCAGCTTCGGGAACAGAGCCTACGAGCAGTACTTC; CDR3aa: CASSFGNRAYEQYF
v_gene: TRBV7-8; abundance: -; d_gene: -; j_gene: TRBJ1-2; len: 13; CDR3nt: TGTGCCAGCAGCACTACAGGGAGCTATGGCTACACCTTC; CDR3aa: CASSTTGSYGYTF
v_gene: TRBV18; abundance: -; d_gene: TRBD2; j_gene: TRBJ2-7; len: 15; CDR3nt: TGTGCCAGCTCACCGGGACTAGCGGGAGGCAACGAGCAGTACTTC; CDR3aa: CASSPGLAGGNEQYF
v_gene: TRBV18; abundance: once; d_gene: TRBD1; j_gene: TRBJ2-3; len: 15; CDR3nt: TGTGCCAGCTCACTTGGGACAGGGGGCACAGATACGCAGTATTTT; CDR3aa: CASSLGTGGTDTQYF
v_gene: TRBV30; abundance: -; d_gene: -; j_gene: TRBJ2-1; len: 14; CDR3nt: TGTGCCTGGAGTTCAGGGACAATATACAATGAGCAGTTCTTC; CDR3aa: CAWSSGTIYNEQFF
v_gene: TRBV29-1; abundance: few; d_gene: -; j_gene: TRBJ1-5; len: 13; CDR3nt: TGCAGCGTGGGGGCCAGGGCTAATCAGCCCCAGCATTTT; CDR3aa: CSVGARANQPQHF
v_gene: TRBV6-5; abundance: few; d_gene: -; j_gene: TRBJ2-7; len: 10; CDR3nt: TGTGCCAGCGGCCCGACGCCGCAGTACTTC; CDR3aa: CASGPTPQYF
v_gene: TRBV25-1; abundance: -; d_gene: TRBD1; j_gene: TRBJ1-3; len: 16; CDR3nt: TGTGCCAGCAGAGAAACGGGACAGCTCTCTGGAAACACCATATATTTT; CDR3aa: CASRETGQLSGNTIYF
v_gene: TRBV9; abundance: -; d_gene: TRBD1; j_gene: TRBJ1-1; len: 14; CDR3nt: TGTGCCAGCAGTCGGACAGGGGCACCCACTGAAGCTTTCTTT; CDR3aa: CASSRTGAPTEAFF
v_gene: TRBV9; abundance: -; d_gene: -; j_gene: TRBJ2-1; len: 14; CDR3nt: TGTGCCAGCAGCGTAGGGGCTCGATACAATGAGCAGTTCTTC; CDR3aa: CASSVGARYNEQFF
v_gene: TRBV6-6; abundance: once; d_gene: TRBD1; j_gene: TRBJ2-1; len: 12; CDR3nt: TGTGCCAGCACGAGACAGGGATATGAGCAGTTCTTC; CDR3aa: CASTRQGYEQFF
v_gene: TRBV19; abundance: -; d_gene: TRBD2; j_gene: TRBJ2-4; len: 19; CDR3nt: TGTGCCAGTAGTTTCGTGGCTAGCGGGAGGGCCGAGGCCAAAAACATTCAGTACTTC; CDR3aa: CASSFVASGRAEAKNIQYF
v_gene: TRBV6-5; abundance: -; d_gene: -; j_gene: TRBJ1-2; len: 11; CDR3nt: TGTGCCAGCAGTTACGGGGTTGGCTACACCTTC; CDR3aa: CASSYGVGYTF
v_gene: TRBV30; abundance: -; d_gene: -; j_gene: TRBJ1-6; len: 15; CDR3nt: TGTGCCTGGAGTCCAGACAGCTCCTATAATTCACCCCTCCACTTT; CDR3aa: CAWSPDSSYNSPLHF
v_gene: TRBV4-1; abundance: -; d_gene: -; j_gene: TRBJ1-2; len: 14; CDR3nt: TGCGCCAGCAGCCAGGTCAGGACTCATTATGGCTACACCTTC; CDR3aa: CASSQVRTHYGYTF
v_gene: TRBV4-3; abundance: -; d_gene: TRBD1; j_gene: TRBJ2-7; len: 15; CDR3nt: TGCGCCAGCAGCCAAATACAGGGGGCGCGGTACGAGCAGTACTTC; CDR3aa: CASSQIQGARYEQYF
v_gene: TRBV7-2; abundance: -; d_gene: -; j_gene: TRBJ2-3; len: 11; CDR3nt: TGTGCCAGCAGCTTAACTGATACGCAGTATTTT; CDR3aa: CASSLTDTQYF
v_gene: TRBV7-2; abundance: -; d_gene: -; j_gene: TRBJ2-2; len: 16; CDR3nt: TGTGCCAGCAGCTTAGCGGGAATAACCAACACCGGGGAGCTGTTTTTT; CDR3aa: CASSLAGITNTGELFF
v_gene: TRBV19; abundance: -; d_gene: TRBD2; j_gene: TRBJ2-7; len: 17; CDR3nt: TGTGCCAGTAGTAGGCCCTGGACTAGCGGGAGAACCCCCGAGCAGTACTTC; CDR3aa: CASSRPWTSGRTPEQYF
v_gene: TRBV6-5; abundance: once; d_gene: -; j_gene: TRBJ2-7; len: 14; CDR3nt: TGTGCCAGCAGTCCGGGACTCCGGTCGCGCGAGCAGTACTTC; CDR3aa: CASSPGLRSREQYF
v_gene: TRBV28; abundance: -; d_gene: -; j_gene: TRBJ1-2; len: 11; CDR3nt: TGTGCCAGCGGGGTCAACTATGGCTACACCTTC; CDR3aa: CASGVNYGYTF
v_gene: TRBV25-1; abundance: -; d_gene: -; j_gene: TRBJ1-1; len: 13; CDR3nt: TGTGCCAGCAGTGCTCTCCGGGACTCCCAAGCTTTCTTT; CDR3aa: CASSALRDSQAFF